This T cell receptor (beta chain) was found in a study of spatial heterogeneity in lung cancer. This CDR3 has 13 amino acids. CDR1 and CDR2 from the germline V gene are DFQATT and SNEGSKA (reference sequence). J gave up 5 bases and V 5 bases, and 8 bases lay outside the gene matches. TCRdb redid the calling of the 5' RACE reads with MiXCR, one entry per CDR3 protein. Seen here are over 40,000 distinct CDR3 sequences, about 12% observed once, and the top ten hold roughly 32%. Findings and limits, study-wide: Whereas they appeared in blood less at follow-up, ubiquitous expanded tumor TCRs appeared there more at resection.

Described time point: blood at routine non-recurrence follow-up after resection. This clonotype was observed a few times. As yet, its antigen is unknown. The chain has TRBV20-1 and TRBJ2-7; 8 bases fit TRBD2. The starting material was PBMCs, obtained at follow-up. The clonotype comes from a male donor with early-stage non-small cell lung cancer. CDR3 bases: TGCAGTGCTCCCCCAGCGGGGGTGGACGAGCAGTACTTC. The encoded protein is CSAPPAGVDEQYF.